These T cell receptor beta chains were read from a single sample in a study of human T cells and chemical hapten exposure. From the RACE reads, TCRdb called clonotypes with MiXCR, one entry per CDR3 protein. The sample shows 80,000 to 95,000 distinct CDR3 sequences, roughly 12% of them seen only once. Sample: whole blood, taken in connection with sensitization to the hapten diphenylcyclopropenone (DPC). Receptors were obtained from a man in his late teens or twenties with alopecia areata. Some clones in this sample may be carry-over from other donors' samples. The conserved cysteine and the conserved F or W are not part of the CDR3 here.

V gene	J gene	CDR3 protein
TRBV28	TRBJ2-3	ASFKRGEVTDTQY
TRBV27	TRBJ2-2	ASSFAGAGTGYTGELF
TRBV28	TRBJ2-7	ASSWEGRSYEQY
TRBV6-6	TRBJ1-1	ASSALGGTEAF
TRBV14	TRBJ1-1	ASSHKARMNTEAF
TRBV7-2	TRBJ1-2	ASSLAGGYGYT
TRBV11-2	TRBJ2-7	ASSLPQGTLSYEQY
TRBV27	TRBJ2-7	ASSPRQAIGRDEQY
TRBV7-3	TRBJ1-5	ACSRGNQPQH
TRBV28	TRBJ2-5	ASTPTSGVQETQY
TRBV9	TRBJ2-2	ASSDSRWRGPVSGELF